This T cell receptor (beta chain) comes out of a study of early T cells in non-severe SARS-CoV-2 infection. Study-wide background: Bulk RNA isolated from unsorted whole blood underwent sequencing; chains were not paired. Study-level results: Matching with VDJdb favored anti-spike CD8 responses (missing private and CD4 specificities).

The TCR library protocol attached unique molecular identifiers to the individual cDNA molecules. TCRdb ran MiXCR on the 5' RACE reads and lists one entry per CDR3 protein. The repertoire holds about 110,000 distinct CDR3 sequences, with approximately 10% as singletons. After removal of 0 bases from V and 6 bases from J, the junction contained 8 bases not matched to a gene. CDR1 MNHNS and CDR2 SASEGT come from the germline V gene. The length of the CDR3 is 16 residues. This clonotype showed up many times. Antigen unknown. The J gene is TRBJ2-7, the V gene TRBV6-1; TRBD1 matches 10 bases. This TCR derives from an adult who was a healthcare worker with PCR-confirmed SARS-CoV-2 infection or an uninfected control (not recorded which). The material sequenced was whole blood. The CDR3 spells CASSEAEGTGDAEQYF. CDR3 in DNA: TGTGCCAGCAGTGAAGCCGAAGGGACAGGGGATGCCGAGCAGTACTTC.